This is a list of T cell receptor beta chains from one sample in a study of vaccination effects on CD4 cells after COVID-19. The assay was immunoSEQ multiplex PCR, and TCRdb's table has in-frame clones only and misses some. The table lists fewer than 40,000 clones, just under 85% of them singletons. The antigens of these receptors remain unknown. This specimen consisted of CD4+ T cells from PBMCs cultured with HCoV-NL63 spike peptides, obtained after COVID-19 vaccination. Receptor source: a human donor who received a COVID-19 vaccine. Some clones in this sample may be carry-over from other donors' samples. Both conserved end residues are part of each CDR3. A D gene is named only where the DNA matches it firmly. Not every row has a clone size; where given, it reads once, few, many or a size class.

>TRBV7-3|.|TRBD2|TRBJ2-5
CASSPRRGGGAQYF
TGTGCCAGCAGCCCTCGGCGGGGGGGTGGAGCCCAGTACTTC
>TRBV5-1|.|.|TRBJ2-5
CASSKLPQEQETQYF
TGCGCCAGCAGCAAATTGCCCCAGGAACAAGAGACCCAGTACTTC
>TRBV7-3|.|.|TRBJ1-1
CASSLNGGKAFF
TGTGCCAGCAGCCTAAACGGGGGGAAAGCTTTCTTT
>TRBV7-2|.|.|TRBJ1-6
CASSSRLQNSPLHF
TGTGCCAGCAGCTCCAGGTTACAAAATTCACCCCTCCACTTT
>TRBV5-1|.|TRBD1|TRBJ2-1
CASSPGGARGNEQFF
TGCGCCAGCAGCCCAGGGGGCGCGAGGGGGAATGAGCAGTTCTTC
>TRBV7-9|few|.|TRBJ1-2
CASSLEWGSGYTF
TGTGCCAGCAGCTTAGAGTGGGGAAGTGGCTACACCTTC
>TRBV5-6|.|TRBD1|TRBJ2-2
CASSLRLTGVDTGELFF
TGTGCCAGCAGTCTTCGACTCACAGGGGTAGACACCGGGGAGCTGTTTTTT
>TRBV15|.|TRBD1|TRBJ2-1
CATSARDRYNEQFF
TGTGCCACCAGTGCACGGGACAGGTACAATGAGCAGTTCTTC
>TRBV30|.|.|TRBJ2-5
CAWRRLEQETQYF
TGTGCCTGGCGGCGTCTTGAGCAAGAGACCCAGTACTTC
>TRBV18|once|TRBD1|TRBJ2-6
CASSRDRWANVLTF
TGTGCCAGCTCACGGGACAGATGGGCCAACGTCCTGACTTTC
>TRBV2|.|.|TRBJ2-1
CASSDAAEQFF
TGTGCCAGCAGTGACGCGGCTGAGCAGTTCTTC
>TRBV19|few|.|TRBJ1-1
CASSRTGLRTEAFF
TGTGCCAGTAGTCGTACGGGTTTGAGGACTGAAGCTTTCTTT
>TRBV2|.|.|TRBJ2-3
CASTPLRGGTDTQYF
TGTGCCAGCACACCCCTCAGGGGGGGCACAGATACGCAGTATTTT
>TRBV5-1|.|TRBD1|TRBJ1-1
CASSLTTGGISTEAFF
TGCGCCAGCAGCTTGACGACAGGGGGTATAAGCACTGAAGCTTTCTTT
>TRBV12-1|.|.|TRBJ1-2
CASSRGPGPMNYGYTF
TGTGCCAGCAGTCGTGGACCGGGACCGATGAACTATGGCTACACCTTC
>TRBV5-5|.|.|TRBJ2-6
CASSSGRGSFWANVLTF
TGTGCCAGCAGCTCCGGTAGGGGGTCTTTCTGGGCCAACGTCCTGACTTTC
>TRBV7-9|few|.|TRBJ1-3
CASSTSQGNTIYF
TGTGCCAGCAGCACGTCACAGGGAAACACCATATATTTT
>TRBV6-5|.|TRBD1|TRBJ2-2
CASSSDREPYTGELFF
TGTGCCAGCAGTTCGGACAGGGAGCCGTACACCGGGGAGCTGTTTTTT
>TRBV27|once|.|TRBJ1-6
CACRRSSYNSPLHF
TGTGCCTGCCGGAGGAGCTCCTATAATTCACCCCTCCACTTT
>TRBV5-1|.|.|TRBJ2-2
CASSLTTNTGELFF
TGCGCCAGCAGCCTGACAACGAACACCGGGGAGCTGTTTTTT
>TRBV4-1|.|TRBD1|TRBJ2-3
CASSQEASGGDTQYF
TGCGCCAGCAGCCAAGAGGCGTCAGGGGGAGATACGCAGTATTTT
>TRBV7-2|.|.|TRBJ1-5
CASSPRGGNQPQHF
TGTGCCAGCAGCCCTCGGGGGGGCAATCAGCCCCAGCATTTT
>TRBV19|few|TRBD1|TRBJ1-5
CASSTYRGNQPQHF
TGTGCCAGTAGTACTTACAGGGGTAATCAGCCCCAGCATTTT
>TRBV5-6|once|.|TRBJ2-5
CASSFLGGETQYF
TGTGCCAGCAGCTTTTTAGGGGGGGAGACCCAGTACTTC
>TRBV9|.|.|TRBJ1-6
CASSVDTGYSPLHF
TGTGCCAGCAGCGTAGATACGGGTTATTCACCCCTCCACTTT
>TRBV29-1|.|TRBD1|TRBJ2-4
CSVRDYTGTGLNIQYF
TGCAGCGTTCGAGACTATACCGGGACAGGGTTAAACATTCAGTACTTC